This paragraph reports one T cell receptor beta chain. As yet, its antigen is unknown. This entry belongs to a study of graft-versus-host responses after intestinal transplantation. Regarding the study as a whole: Association was observed between peak circulating GvH clone levels and early post-transplant HvG declines. Allografts from individuals with graft-donor T cell macrochimerism displayed high graft-versus-host to host-versus-graft clonal ratios.

Germline CDR1 MNHNS, CDR2 SASEGT. Between the trimmed V and J ends, which lost 5 bases and 0 bases, there was a span of 8 bases. CDR3 size: 14 residues. Profiled with immunoSEQ multiplex PCR; TCRdb holds only in-frame clones, not every one. The profile shows tens of thousands of clones, roughly nine tenths of them singletons. The TCR was taken from a human donor who received an intestinal transplant. The chain combines TRBV6-1 with TRBJ1-5; TRBD1 is a possible D gene (5 bases). This specimen consisted of unstimulated CD8+ T cells sorted from spleen or lymph node cells, obtained before intestinal transplant. This chain's CDR3 is CASSRDSSNQPQHF. The CDR3 DNA is TGTGCCAGCAGTCGCGACAGTAGCAATCAGCCCCAGCATTTT.